Described below is a single T cell receptor (beta chain) sequence and its context. Its antigen has not been determined. No clone much larger than this one lies a single base away; base qualities are absent. Stable Graves' hyperthyroidism was defined as no progression to ophthalmopathy during 18 months of follow-up. The hyperthyroidism patients were between 18 and 65 years old and newly diagnosed, with a disease duration of less than 2 months. Any patient with an uncontrolled infection, another autoimmune disease, pregnancy or lactation was excluded. Clinical symptoms, serum thyroxine and TRAb, thyroid ultrasound, and orbital computed tomography formed the basis for the diagnoses. Ficoll-Paque density gradient centrifugation was used to isolate PBMCs from around 10 ml of fresh peripheral blood. Trizol reagent was used to extract total RNA, and RNA quality was then checked on an Agilent 2100 Bioanalyzer.

This sample was taken from a study of T cells in Graves' hyperthyroidism and ophthalmopathy (dated by TCRdb to between 2018 and 2021). The study in broad terms: Peripheral blood samples were taken at initial diagnosis, before any treatment was given. TCR V-J signatures able to tell the groups apart were searched for in a discovery cohort of 90 to 100 patients, of whom over 40 had Graves' ophthalmopathy and roughly 58 had stable Graves' hyperthyroidism. An independent validation cohort of some 18 hyperthyroidism patients and about 15 patients who later progressed to ophthalmopathy tested prospective prediction of ophthalmopathy. In addition, the study compared T-cell repertoires in thyroid tissue and in blood from about 6 Graves' hyperthyroidism patients. The paper reports TCR Vbeta CDR3 sequencing of approximately 140 peripheral blood samples: approximately 41 ophthalmopathy, 70 to 85 hyperthyroidism and roughly 17 progressor patients. Following sampling, methimazole starting at 30 mg daily was given to hyperthyroidism patients, and high-dose intravenous methylprednisolone was given to ophthalmopathy patients. For training and testing, the 100 or so patients in the discovery cohort were randomly divided in a 7:3 ratio.

The TCR beta CDR3 regions were amplified from RNA transcripts. The first round of RT-PCR for the TCR CDR3 was performed with the HTBI primer set and the Qiagen OneStep RT-PCR kit. The libraries were constructed in a second round of multiplex PCR and then size-selected and purified. Libraries were sequenced paired-end with 100 bp reads on an Illumina HiSeq2000. In the paper's pipeline: SOAPnuke was used to process the raw data, with reads discarded if the reads contained adapters or uncalled bases, had a mean Phred below 15, or lacked an exact constant-primer or identifier match. High-quality paired reads were merged using COPE v1.2.5, and each unique nucleotide sequence was defined as a clonotype. MiTCR v1.1 was used to align clonotypes to the IMGT TRBV, TRBD and TRBJ reference segments. Only V-J combinations with frequency above 0.0001, covering 99% to 99.2% of repertoires, were analysed. A TCS score was defined as the ratio of F50 (clonal expansion) to E x V (chaos), with BLOSUM62-based TCRdist applied between CDR3 peptides within each V-J. Welch's t-statistics and random forest reduced fewer than 600 V-J features to roughly 13, which were used in a naive Bayes classifier (R e1071). Starting from the raw public reads, TCRdb applied fastp trimming at Q25, assembled clones with MiXCR and retained in-frame beta chains. Every entry covers one CDR3 protein and lists the most common genes and DNA from its rows. For this entry, the V and J calls and clone size follow TCRdb and not the study's own pipeline. The sample table shows a few hundred thousand distinct CDR3 sequences, and around 14% are seen once. The biggest ten clones account for roughly 13% of the sample.

The CDR3, from cysteine to phenylalanine, totals 16 residues. Only the CDR3 part of the read is kept: 48 bases, read in frame from the first base. The CDR1 and CDR2 encoded by the germline V gene are LGHNA and YSLEER. Relative to germline, V is missing 1 base and J is missing 4 bases, with 2 bases of the junction outside any gene match. General findings and caveats noted by the study authors: A model built on a 13 V-J signature distinguished ophthalmopathy from stable hyperthyroidism, reaching around 88% sensitivity and about 81% specificity in cross-validation and 80%/75% in testing. No statistical method was used to fix the sample size in advance, and group allocation was not hidden from the investigators. During validation, the model predicted progression to ophthalmopathy a median of approximately 6 months ahead of onset, with just under 71% sensitivity and more than 72% specificity. Blood samples also contained most of the expanded thyroid clonotypes (frequency above 0.001), which suggests that blood repertoires may reflect thyroid immune responses.

This TCR came from a woman aged 18-29 years with Graves' hyperthyroidism. The sequencing input was blood. The chain links TRBV4-3 with TRBJ1-6; 9 middle bases align to TRBD1. The DNA is as follows: TGCGCCAGCAGCCAAGTAGGACAGGGGTATAATTCACCCCTCCACTTT. The resulting protein is CASSQVGQGYNSPLHF.